The 16 T cell receptor beta chains listed next were all sequenced from one sample in a study of T cells after yellow fever vaccination. TCRdb used MiXCR to reprocess the 5' RACE reads, holding one entry per CDR3 protein. The sample consists of 200,000 to 300,000 distinct CDR3 sequences, around 13% of them appearing once. Sequences were derived from CD4+ T cells sorted from PBMCs, sampled 45 days after the yellow fever booster vaccination. The origin of the receptors is a man aged 25-45 years who received the YFV17D yellow fever vaccine.

This clonotype was counted a few times. This chain connects TRBV20-1 to TRBJ1-5, with D possibly TRBD1 on 6 matching bases. The CDR3 consists of 14 residues. The V end lost 4 bases, the J end lost 7 bases, and 17 bases lay between the germline ends. The germline V gene has CDR1 DFQATT and CDR2 SNEGSKA (reference sequence). The CDR3 region is CSAIRQAARQPQHF. In DNA form, the CDR3 reads TGCAGTGCTATTAGACAGGCCGCGAGGCAGCCCCAGCATTTT.

The chain combines TRBV20-1 with TRBJ2-3; tentative D call: TRBD1 (5 bases). Germline CDR1 DFQATT, CDR2 SNEGSKA (reference sequence). This CDR3 has 14 amino acids. Trimming shortened V by 4 bases and J by 5 bases, and 16 bases separated the two germline ends. The CDR3 sequence: CSATLFGAKDTQYF. The CDR3, as DNA: TGCAGTGCTACCCTTTTTGGGGCTAAAGATACGCAGTATTTT.

The gene calls are TRBV6-2 or TRBV6-3 and TRBJ2-7; D may be TRBD1 or TRBD2 (6 bases each). Germline values: CDR1 MNHEY, CDR2 SVGEGT. Trimming cost V 6 bases and J 6 bases, with 18 bases left between them. The CDR3 has 14 residues. The CDR3 reads CASRTAGTSGEQYF. The CDR3 coding sequence is TGTGCCAGCAGAACTGCGGGGACAAGCGGCGAGCAGTACTTC.

This clonotype was seen many times. This sequence joins TRBV10-1 and TRBJ2-7; D uncertain. Germline CDR1 is WNHNN and CDR2 is SYGVQD (reference sequence). Trimming stripped 0 bases from V and 4 bases from J, with 7 bases between. The CDR3 contains 13 residues. CDR3 sequence (DNA): TGCGCCAGCAGTGAGTCGGGGAAGTACGAGCAGTACTTC. Its translation is CASSESGKYEQYF.

The chain couples TRBV5-1 to TRBJ1-5; 9 nucleotides align to TRBD1. The ends lost 4 bases at V and 4 bases at J; junction bases unmatched: 9. This CDR3 spans 16 amino acids. Germline-derived CDR1 and CDR2 are SGHRS and YFSETQ. The CDR3 here is CASSDIPGQGNQPQHF. Here the CDR3 DNA reads TGCGCCAGCAGCGATATACCGGGACAGGGTAATCAGCCCCAGCATTTT.

This chain links TRBV3-1 with TRBJ2-7; tentatively, D is TRBD1 (6 bases). The CDR3 is 15 amino acids. Trimming shortened V by 1 base and J by 1 base, and 11 bases separated the two germline ends. Germline V lookup: CDR1 LGHDT, CDR2 YNNKEL (reference sequence). CDR3 sequence (DNA): TGTGCCAGCAGCCAAGTTTGGGACAATTCCTACGAGCAGTACTTC. This encodes CASSQVWDNSYEQYF.

This clonotype came up a few times. The chain has TRBV24-1 and TRBJ2-1; D is unclear. Germline values: CDR1 KGHDR, CDR2 SFDVKD. This CDR3 contains 15 residues. V was clipped by 3 bases and J by 4 bases, with 12 bases between them. The CDR3 DNA reads TGTGCCACCAGTGATCCCGCTGCCGGGTACAATGAGCAGTTCTTC. The encoded protein is CATSDPAAGYNEQFF.

This clonotype was counted between two and nine times. The J gene is TRBJ2-2, the V gene TRBV7-9, with D uncertain. CDR1 and CDR2 from the germline V gene are SEHNR and FQNEAQ (reference sequence). This CDR3 is 12 amino acids long. V lost 4 bases, J lost 13 bases, and 13 bases lay in between. The DNA for the CDR3 is TGTGCCAGCAGCTCCCCCTCACCAGGGCTGTTTTTT. Protein: CASSSPSPGLFF.

This sequence joins TRBV2 and TRBJ2-3, with TRBD2 matching over 12 bases. Germline V lookup: CDR1 SNHLY, CDR2 FYNNEI. V gave up 6 bases and J gave up 4 bases; unmatched junction bases: 5. This CDR3 comprises 15 residues. DNA of the CDR3: TGTGCCAGCAGCGAGGGACTAGCGGGTGCAGATACGCAGTATTTT. Its protein product is CASSEGLAGADTQYF.

Many counts were recorded for this clonotype. The V gene is TRBV7-9, the J gene TRBJ2-2; the D is unclear. V lost 1 base and J lost 7, with 7 bases in between. Germline V gene sequence: CDR1 SEHNR, CDR2 FQNEAQ (reference sequence). The CDR3 sequence is 13 residues long. The CDR3 bases are TGTGCCAGCAGCTTAGGGCTGAACGGGGAGCTGTTTTTT. It codes for CASSLGLNGELFF.

This clonotype appeared a few times. This chain joins TRBV7-9 and TRBJ1-6, with unresolved D. The CDR3 is 14 amino acids. The ends were cut back, 3 bases at V and 9 bases at J, with 12 bases in the middle. Looked up from germline, CDR1 is SEHNR and CDR2 is FQNEAQ (reference sequence). The CDR3 nucleotides are TGTGCCAGCAGCTTGGACCCGCGGGGTTCACCCCTCCACTTT. Its protein product is CASSLDPRGSPLHF.

This clonotype was recorded a few times. The CDR3 sequence is CASSLDPGEYEQYF. The CDR3 DNA is TGTGCCAGCAGCCTGGACCCCGGGGAATACGAGCAGTACTTC. The gene calls are TRBV5-5 and TRBJ2-7; D perhaps matches TRBD2 (5 bases). The CDR3 is 14 residues long. Germline V gene sequence: CDR1 SGHKS, CDR2 YYEKEE (reference sequence). Trimming removed 4 bases from V and 4 bases from J, with 15 bases in between.

The chain is built from TRBV20-1 and TRBJ2-5; D is perhaps TRBD2 (6 bases). CDR1 and CDR2 (germline): DFQATT, SNEGSKA (reference sequence). Trimming cost V 4 bases and J 3 bases, with 21 bases left between them. CDR3 length: 16 residues. The CDR3 loop reads CSATGTGYSVKETQYF. CDR3 sequence (DNA): TGCAGTGCTACCGGGACTGGATATTCGGTTAAAGAGACCCAGTACTTC.

This clonotype was counted at least ten times. The V call is TRBV20-1, the J call TRBJ1-6, with 7 bases identical to TRBD1. V was pared by 4 bases and J by 7 bases, with 7 bases of the junction left unmatched. CDR1 is DFQATT and CDR2 is SNEGSKA in the germline V gene (reference sequence). The length of the CDR3 is 14 residues. The DNA for the CDR3 is TGCAGTGCTAATAACAGGGGAGTGAATTCACCCCTCCACTTT. This sequence encodes CSANNRGVNSPLHF.

There are a few counts of this clonotype. The chain links TRBV10-3 to TRBJ2-1; a weak D match, TRBD1 (5 bases). The CDR3 is made up of 13 amino acids. V gave up 6 bases and J gave up 7 bases, with 13 bases separating them. In germline, CDR1 is ENHRY, CDR2 SYGVKD. In DNA, the CDR3 is TGTGCCATCAGGGACGGACATCCAAATGAGCAGTTCTTC. It encodes CAIRDGHPNEQFF.

The rearrangement uses TRBV2 and TRBJ2-4, with a weak D call TRBD2 (6 bases). This CDR3 has 13 amino acids. Trimming cost V 8 bases and J 10 bases, with 18 bases left between them. Germline loops: CDR1 SNHLY, CDR2 FYNNEI. The CDR3 DNA reads as TGTGCCAGCCACCCCGGGGGTGGGAAAATTCAGTACTTC. This gives the protein CASHPGGGKIQYF.